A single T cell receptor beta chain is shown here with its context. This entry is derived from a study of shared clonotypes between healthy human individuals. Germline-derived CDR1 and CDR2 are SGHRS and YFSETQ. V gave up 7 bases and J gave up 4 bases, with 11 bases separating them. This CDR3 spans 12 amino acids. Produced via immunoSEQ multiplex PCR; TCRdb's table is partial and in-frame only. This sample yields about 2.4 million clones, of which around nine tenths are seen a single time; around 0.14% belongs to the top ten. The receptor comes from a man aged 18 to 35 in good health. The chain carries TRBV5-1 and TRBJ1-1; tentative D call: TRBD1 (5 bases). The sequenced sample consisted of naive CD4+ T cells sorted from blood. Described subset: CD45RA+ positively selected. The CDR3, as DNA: TGCGCCAGCCGGGCGGGGGGCACTGAAGCTTTCTTT. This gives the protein CASRAGGTEAFF.